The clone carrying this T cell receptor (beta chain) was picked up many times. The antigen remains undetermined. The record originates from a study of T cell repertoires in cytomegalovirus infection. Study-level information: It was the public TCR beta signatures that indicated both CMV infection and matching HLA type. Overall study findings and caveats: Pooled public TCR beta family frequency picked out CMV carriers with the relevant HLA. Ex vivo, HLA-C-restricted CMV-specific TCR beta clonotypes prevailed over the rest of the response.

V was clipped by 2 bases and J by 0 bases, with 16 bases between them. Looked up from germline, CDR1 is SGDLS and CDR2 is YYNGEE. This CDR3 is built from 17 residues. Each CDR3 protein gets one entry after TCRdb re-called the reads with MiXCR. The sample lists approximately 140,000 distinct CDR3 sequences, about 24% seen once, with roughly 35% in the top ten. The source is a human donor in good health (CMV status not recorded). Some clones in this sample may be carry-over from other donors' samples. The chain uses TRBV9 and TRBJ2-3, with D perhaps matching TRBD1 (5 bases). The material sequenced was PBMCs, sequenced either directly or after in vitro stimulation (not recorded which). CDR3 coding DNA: TGTGCCAGCAGCGTGTTCCCAGGGCGGTCTAGCACAGATACGCAGTATTTT. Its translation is CASSVFPGRSSTDTQYF.